Presented here are 24 T cell receptor beta chains from one specimen sequenced in a study of blood T cells in healthy people across ages. Together with a sample-barcoded 5' primer, a J-beta primer mix was included in a second PCR lasting about 7 to 12 cycles. One entry per CDR3 protein results from TCRdb running MiXCR on the 5' RACE reads. This table has fewer than 2,000,000 distinct CDR3 sequences, around 40% appearing once. Sequencing used blood. All receptors come from a human donor in good health.

This chain uses TRBV7-7 with TRBJ2-1; either TRBD1 or TRBD2 may fit D (5 bases each). Looked up from germline, CDR1 is SSHAT and CDR2 is FNYEAQ (reference sequence). This CDR3 is built from 16 residues. V lost 5 bases, J lost 6 bases, and 20 bases lay in between. The CDR3 bases are TGTGCCAGCAGCCTGGGGCCTGACCCTCGGGGCAATGAGCAGTTCTTC. It specifies CASSLGPDPRGNEQFF.

This clonotype was observed many times. This rearrangement joins TRBV25-1 to TRBJ2-1, with TRBD2 identical over 12 bases. The ends lost 4 bases at V and 9 bases at J; junction bases unmatched: 10. Germline CDR1 is MGHDK and CDR2 is SYGVNS. The CDR3 has 16 amino acids. In DNA, the CDR3 is TGTGCCAGCAGTGTTCTAGCGGGGGGGCCTTCAACTGAGCAGTTCTTC. Protein: CASSVLAGGPSTEQFF.

The chain uses TRBV12-3 or TRBV12-4 and TRBJ1-1; D might be TRBD1 (5 bases). Trimming stripped 4 bases from V and 1 base from J, with 13 bases between. This CDR3 is 15 amino acids long. DNA of the CDR3: TGTGCCAGCAGTTCTCAGGGTTGGGGGAACACTGAAGCTTTCTTT. Translated, it gives CASSSQGWGNTEAFF.

V usage is TRBV12-3 or TRBV12-4 and J usage is TRBJ2-5; D is possibly TRBD2 (5 bases). The V and J ends lost 2 bases and 11 bases respectively, with 9 bases between them. The CDR3 is 11 amino acids. In nucleotides, the CDR3 is TGTGCCAGCAGTTTATCGGGGAAGCAGTACTTC. This translates into CASSLSGKQYF.

CDR3 sequence (DNA): TGCGCCAGCAGCCGGGGACTCTTGGCCCCCACAGATACGCAGTATTTT. Translated, it gives CASSRGLLAPTDTQYF. This chain connects TRBV5-1 to TRBJ2-3; D is possibly TRBD2 (6 bases). This CDR3 spans 16 amino acids. Germline V gives CDR1 SGHRS, CDR2 YFSETQ. V lost 4 bases to trimming and J lost 2 bases, with 17 bases between them.

V and J are TRBV7-9 and TRBJ2-1; D is perhaps TRBD1 or TRBD2 (5 bases each). The CDR3 spans 13 residues. Germline CDR1 and CDR2: SEHNR and FQNEAQ (reference sequence). Trimming took 5 bases from V and 12 from J, leaving 17 bases between them. In nucleotides, the CDR3 is TGTGCCAGCAGCCGGCAGGGAGAGGGTGGGCAGTTCTTC. Translation gives CASSRQGEGGQFF.

The chain links TRBV7-2 to TRBJ1-2, with 9 positions matching TRBD1. The V gene end was trimmed by 5 bases and the J gene end by 8 bases; junction bases not matched to a gene: 9. This CDR3 comprises 14 residues. From germline, CDR1 is SGHTA and CDR2 FQGNSA. The DNA of the CDR3 is TGTGCCAGCAGCCCCCGTCCCGGGACAGGGGGCTACACCTTC. This codes for CASSPRPGTGGYTF.

The sample holds a few counts of this clonotype. V is TRBV20-1 and J is TRBJ2-5; TRBD2 agrees at 7 bases. J gave up 4 bases and V 0 bases, and 11 bases lay outside the gene matches. Germline assignment: CDR1 DFQATT and CDR2 SNEGSKA (reference sequence). The CDR3 runs to 16 residues. The chain's CDR3 is CSARDLRWEGLETQYF. The DNA of the CDR3 is TGCAGTGCTAGAGATCTGCGATGGGAGGGTTTAGAGACCCAGTACTTC.

The gene calls are TRBV7-3 and TRBJ2-5; TRBD2 aligns across 7 bases. The CDR3 loop spans 15 amino acids. With 3 bases clipped from V and 5 bases from J, the junction kept 9 bases outside the gene matches. Germline values: CDR1 SGHTA, CDR2 FQGTGA. The CDR3 bases are TGTGCCAGCAGCTTCGGGGGGTTGATTGGGGAGACCCAGTACTTC. Translating it yields CASSFGGLIGETQYF.

There are a few counts of this clonotype. This chain links TRBV12-3 or TRBV12-4 with TRBJ1-5; D might be TRBD1 (5 bases). V was pared by 6 bases and J by 4 bases, with 16 bases between. The CDR3 totals 15 residues. In nucleotides, the CDR3 is TGTGCCAGCAGACTCCGGGGGGGTCGAAATCAGCCCCAGCATTTT. Encoded protein: CASRLRGGRNQPQHF.

V gene TRBV27 combines with J gene TRBJ2-5, with 10 bases lining up with TRBD2. The germline V gene encodes CDR1 MNHEY and CDR2 SMNVEV (reference sequence). The CDR3 spans 15 residues. V was pared by 5 bases and J by 4 bases, with 7 bases of the junction left unmatched. The CDR3 protein is CASSPLAGAVETQYF. Written as DNA, the CDR3 is TGTGCCAGCAGTCCTCTAGCGGGGGCTGTAGAGACCCAGTACTTC.

V is TRBV20-1 and J is TRBJ1-4; 7 bases fit TRBD1. The CDR3 length is 12 residues. Germline V CDR1 and CDR2: DFQATT, SNEGSKA (reference sequence). V lost 6 bases to trimming and J lost 8 bases; unmatched junction nucleotides: 6. Here the CDR3 reads CSATRQGEKLFF. The CDR3 bases are TGCAGTGCAACACGACAGGGCGAAAAACTGTTTTTT.

The J gene is TRBJ2-1, the V gene TRBV10-3; D is possibly TRBD1 (6 bases). The V and J ends lost 6 bases and 8 bases respectively, with 14 bases between them. The CDR3 extends over 13 amino acids. Germline CDR1 reads ENHRY; CDR2 reads SYGVKD. CDR3 sequence: CAIRGAQGDEQFF. DNA for the CDR3: TGTGCCATCAGAGGGGCACAGGGAGATGAGCAGTTCTTC.

The V call is TRBV7-2, the J call TRBJ1-2, with TRBD1 matching over 9 bases. The CDR3 totals 15 residues. Germline values: CDR1 SGHTA, CDR2 FQGNSA. V shed 3 bases, J shed 8 bases, and the junction held 10 bases outside the gene matches. CDR3 nucleotide sequence: TGTGCCAGCAGCTTTGACAGGGGGATTGCTGGAGGCTACACCTTC. Its translation: CASSFDRGIAGGYTF.

The J gene is TRBJ1-1, the V gene TRBV5-1, with unresolved D. The CDR3 covers 16 residues. V was pared by 3 bases and J by 1 base, with 16 bases between. Germline V gene sequence: CDR1 SGHRS, CDR2 YFSETQ. This CDR3 reads CASSSGGILANTEAFF. The CDR3 nucleotides are TGCGCCAGCAGCTCCGGAGGGATCTTGGCGAACACTGAAGCTTTCTTT.

This clonotype was detected only a few times. The V gene is TRBV29-1, the J gene TRBJ2-1; D unclear. Trimming cost V 2 bases and J 2 bases, with 10 bases left between them. The CDR3 has 14 residues. From germline, CDR1 is SQVTM and CDR2 ANQGSEA. DNA of the CDR3: TGCAGCGTTGAACACAGATCTACCTACAATGAGCAGTTCTTC. Its protein product is CSVEHRSTYNEQFF.

This clonotype was counted between two and nine times. This chain connects TRBV2 to TRBJ2-1; 10 nucleotides align to TRBD2. CDR1 is SNHLY, CDR2 FYNNEI, per germline. V was pared by 8 bases and J by 3 bases, with 4 bases of the junction left unmatched. This CDR3 has 14 amino acids. The chain's CDR3 is CASGGTSVYNEQFF. For the CDR3, the DNA is TGTGCCAGCGGGGGGACTAGCGTCTACAATGAGCAGTTCTTC.

This clonotype was seen a handful of times. The V call is TRBV29-1, the J call TRBJ2-3; TRBD1 agrees at 7 bases. This CDR3 comprises 14 residues. Germline V gene sequence: CDR1 SQVTM, CDR2 ANQGSEA. The J segment lost 2 bases and the V segment lost 7 bases, leaving 9 bases of the junction unmatched. The CDR3 region is CSGSQGDDTDTQYF. For the CDR3, the DNA is TGCAGCGGATCGCAGGGGGATGACACAGATACGCAGTATTTT.

This clonotype was seen only a few times. This chain uses TRBV7-6 with TRBJ2-1; tentative D call: TRBD2 (5 bases). The V end was cut by 1 base, the J end by 0 bases, with 10 bases between. The CDR3 runs 16 residues. Per the germline V gene, CDR1 is SGHVS and CDR2 is FNYEAQ. This CDR3 reads CASSLEASSSYNEQFF. CDR3 DNA: TGTGCCAGCAGCTTAGAGGCTAGCAGCTCCTACAATGAGCAGTTCTTC.

The V call is TRBV24-1, the J call TRBJ2-1; 12 bases agree with TRBD2. The CDR3 spans 17 residues. The germline V gene encodes CDR1 KGHDR and CDR2 SFDVKD. V was pared by 2 bases and J by 3 bases, with 4 bases of the junction left unmatched. The CDR3 DNA follows: TGTGCCACCAGTGATTCCTGGACTAGCGGGAACTACAATGAGCAGTTCTTC. Its translation: CATSDSWTSGNYNEQFF.

The chain has TRBV7-2 and TRBJ1-2; tentative D call: TRBD1 (5 bases). V lost 5 bases and J 6 bases, leaving 16 bases between the germline ends. The CDR3 totals 14 residues. Germline assignment: CDR1 SGHTA and CDR2 FQGNSA. This CDR3 reads CASSPRGPGHGYTF. In DNA form, the CDR3 reads TGTGCCAGCAGCCCTCGGGGCCCTGGGCATGGCTACACCTTC.

This rearrangement joins TRBV27 to TRBJ1-1, with D perhaps TRBD1 (5 bases). CDR3 size: 17 residues. V was trimmed by 0 bases and J by 3 bases, leaving 17 bases between them. Germline-derived CDR1 and CDR2 are MNHEY and SMNVEV (reference sequence). The CDR3 nucleotides are TGTGCCAGCAGTTTATCTGGCAGGGTCGATAGCGACACTGAAGCTTTCTTT. Protein sequence: CASSLSGRVDSDTEAFF.

This clonotype has only a few counts. The chain uses TRBV20-1 and TRBJ2-3, with 7 positions matching TRBD2. The CDR3 length is 14 residues. Germline CDR1 DFQATT, CDR2 SNEGSKA (reference sequence). With V trimmed by 2 bases and J by 5 bases, 7 bases remained unmatched. The CDR3 is CSARPGGGGDTQYF. The CDR3 coding sequence is TGCAGTGCTAGACCGGGCGGGGGTGGAGATACGCAGTATTTT.

This clonotype was seen only a few times. The genes are TRBV28 and TRBJ1-5, with 9 bases lining up with TRBD1. Per the germline V gene, CDR1 is MDHEN and CDR2 is SYDVKM. V lost 8 bases and J lost 9; bases outside the gene matches: 8. This CDR3 region has 13 residues. CDR3 sequence: CASSGTGFRPQHF. The CDR3 bases are TGTGCCAGCTCCGGGACAGGGTTTCGGCCCCAGCATTTT.